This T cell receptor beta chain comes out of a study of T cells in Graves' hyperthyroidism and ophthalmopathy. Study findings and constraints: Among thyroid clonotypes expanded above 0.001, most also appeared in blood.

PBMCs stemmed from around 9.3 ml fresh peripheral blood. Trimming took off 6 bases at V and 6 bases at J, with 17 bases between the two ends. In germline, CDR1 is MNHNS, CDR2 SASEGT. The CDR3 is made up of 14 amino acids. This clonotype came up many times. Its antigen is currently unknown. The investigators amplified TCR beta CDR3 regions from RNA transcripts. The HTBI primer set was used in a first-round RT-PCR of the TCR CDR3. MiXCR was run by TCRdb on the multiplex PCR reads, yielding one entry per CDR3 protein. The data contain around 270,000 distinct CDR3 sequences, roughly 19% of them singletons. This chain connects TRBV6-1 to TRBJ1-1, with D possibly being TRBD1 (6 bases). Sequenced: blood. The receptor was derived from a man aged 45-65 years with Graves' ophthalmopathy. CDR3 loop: CASSLDRQSSEAFF. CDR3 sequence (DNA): TGTGCCAGCAGCTTGGACAGACAATCCTCTGAAGCTTTCTTT.